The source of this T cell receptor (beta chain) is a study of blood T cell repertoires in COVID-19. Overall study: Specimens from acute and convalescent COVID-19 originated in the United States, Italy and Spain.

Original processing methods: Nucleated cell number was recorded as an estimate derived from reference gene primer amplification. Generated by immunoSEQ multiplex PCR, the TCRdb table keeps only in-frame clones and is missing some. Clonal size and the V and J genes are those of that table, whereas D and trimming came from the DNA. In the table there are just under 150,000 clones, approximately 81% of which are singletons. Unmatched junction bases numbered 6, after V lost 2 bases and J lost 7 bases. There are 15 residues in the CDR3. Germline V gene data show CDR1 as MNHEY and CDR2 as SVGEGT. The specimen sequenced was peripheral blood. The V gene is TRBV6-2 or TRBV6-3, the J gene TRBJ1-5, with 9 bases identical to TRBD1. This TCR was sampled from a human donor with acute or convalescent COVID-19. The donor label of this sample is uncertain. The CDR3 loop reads CASSYGTGNGQPQHF. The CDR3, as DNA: TGTGCCAGCAGTTACGGGACAGGGAACGGACAGCCCCAGCATTTT.